This T cell receptor (beta chain) was captured in a study of blood T cell repertoires in COVID-19. Membership in each cohort depended on participant-reported clinical history. Clones were sequenced by immunoSEQ multiplex PCR, and TCRdb holds only the in-frame ones, with some missing. Of 200,000 to 250,000 clones listed, 86% are singletons. The V end was cut by 0 bases, the J end by 11 bases, with 16 bases between. The CDR3 consists of 14 residues. Per the germline V gene, CDR1 is LGHDT and CDR2 is YNNKEL (reference sequence). The clonotype was recovered from a woman between 50 and 59 years old in a cohort exposed to, infected with or recovered from COVID-19 (not recorded which). The chain employs TRBV3-1 (or the pseudogene TRBV3-2) and TRBJ1-1; no firm D call. Specimen: PBMCs or T cells enriched from blood (not recorded which). DNA of the CDR3: TGTGCCAGCAGCCAAGAAAGTGGGCAGGCCACGGCTTTCTTT. This codes for CASSQESGQATAFF.